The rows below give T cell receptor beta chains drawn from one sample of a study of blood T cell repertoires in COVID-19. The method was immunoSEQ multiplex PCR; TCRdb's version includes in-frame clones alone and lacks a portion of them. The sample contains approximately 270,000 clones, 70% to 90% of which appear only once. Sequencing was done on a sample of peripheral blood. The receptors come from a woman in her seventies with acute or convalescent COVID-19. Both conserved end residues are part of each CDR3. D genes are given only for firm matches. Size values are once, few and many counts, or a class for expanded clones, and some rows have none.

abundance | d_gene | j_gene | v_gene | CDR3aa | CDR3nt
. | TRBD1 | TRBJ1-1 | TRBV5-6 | CASSSQKNDRATEAFF | TGTGCCAGCAGCTCACAGAAAAACGACAGGGCCACTGAAGCTTTCTTT
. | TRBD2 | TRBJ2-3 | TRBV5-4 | CASSRPRGGVPDTQYF | TGTGCCAGCAGCCGCCCGCGGGGGGGCGTCCCAGATACGCAGTATTTT
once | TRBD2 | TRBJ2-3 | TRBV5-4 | CASSPGLAGADTQYF | TGTGCCAGCAGCCCTGGACTAGCGGGGGCAGATACGCAGTATTTT
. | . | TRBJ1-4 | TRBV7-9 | CASSFTGRNEKLFF | TGTGCCAGCAGCTTCACAGGGAGAAATGAAAAACTGTTTTTT
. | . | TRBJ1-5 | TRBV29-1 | CSVPPGPEGISNQPQHF | TGCAGCGTCCCCCCCGGACCGGAGGGGATTAGCAATCAGCCCCAGCATTTT
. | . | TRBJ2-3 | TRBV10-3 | CAISGDSGTDTQYF | TGTGCCATCAGTGGAGACTCCGGCACAGATACGCAGTATTTT
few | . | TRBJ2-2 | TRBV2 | CASRVVLAPSGTGELFF | TGTGCCAGCAGGGTCGTTCTGGCCCCTTCGGGCACCGGGGAGCTGTTTTTT
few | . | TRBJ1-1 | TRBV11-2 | CASSSRLEGQLGTEAFF | TGTGCCAGCAGCTCCCGCCTCGAAGGACAGTTAGGCACTGAAGCTTTCTTT
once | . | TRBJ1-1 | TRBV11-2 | CASSSQRTENTEAFF | TGTGCCAGCAGCTCCCAACGGACAGAGAACACTGAAGCTTTCTTT
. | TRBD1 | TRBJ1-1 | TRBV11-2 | CASSAPGQSTEAFF | TGTGCCAGCAGCGCTCCGGGACAGTCCACTGAAGCTTTCTTT
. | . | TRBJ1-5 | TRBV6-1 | CASSEGGEYNQPQHF | TGTGCCAGCAGTGAAGGGGGAGAGTACAATCAGCCCCAGCATTTT
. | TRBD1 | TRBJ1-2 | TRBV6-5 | CASSLGQGVVF | TGTGCCAGCAGTCTGGGACAGGGAGTAGTCTTC
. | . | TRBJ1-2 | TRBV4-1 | CASSQGTDGYTF | TGCGCCAGCAGCCAAGGGACAGATGGCTACACCTTC
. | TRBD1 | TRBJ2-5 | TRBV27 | CASKRTGVETQYF | TGTGCCAGCAAGAGGACAGGGGTGGAGACCCAGTACTTC
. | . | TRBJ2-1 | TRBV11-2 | CASSLDSPNEQFF | TGTGCCAGCAGCTTAGACTCCCCCAATGAGCAGTTCTTC
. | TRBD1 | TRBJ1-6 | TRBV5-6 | CASSLGGGNRGNSPLHF | TGTGCCAGCAGCTTAGGGGGCGGCAACAGGGGAAATTCACCCCTCCACTTT
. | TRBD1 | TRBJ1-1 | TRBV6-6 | CASSNRGTGGTEAFF | TGTGCCAGCAGCAACCGAGGGACAGGGGGCACTGAAGCTTTCTTT
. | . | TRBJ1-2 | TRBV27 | CASREGSWGYTF | TGTGCCAGCAGGGAGGGGTCGTGGGGCTACACCTTC
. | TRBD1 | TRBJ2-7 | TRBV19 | CASSMAGTGSYEQYF | TGTGCCAGTAGTATGGCAGGGACAGGGAGCTACGAGCAGTACTTC
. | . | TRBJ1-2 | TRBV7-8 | CASSLVNRDYGYTF | TGTGCCAGCAGCTTAGTAAACAGGGACTATGGCTACACCTTC
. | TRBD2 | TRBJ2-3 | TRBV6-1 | CASSELGTRGSDTQYF | TGTGCCAGCAGTGAACTTGGGACTAGAGGATCAGATACGCAGTATTTT
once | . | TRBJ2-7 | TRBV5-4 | CASSPQGFSVQYF | TGTGCCAGCAGTCCCCAGGGGTTTTCGGTGCAGTACTTC
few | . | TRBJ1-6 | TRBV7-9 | CASSLPSGSPLHF | TGTGCCAGCAGCCTACCATCGGGTTCACCCCTCCACTTT
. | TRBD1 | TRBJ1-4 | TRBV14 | CASSRRQGLWEKLFF | TGTGCCAGCAGCCGAAGACAGGGCCTTTGGGAAAAACTGTTTTTT
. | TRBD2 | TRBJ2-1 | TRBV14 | CASSHAGGYNEQFF | TGTGCCAGCAGCCACGCGGGGGGATACAATGAGCAGTTCTTC
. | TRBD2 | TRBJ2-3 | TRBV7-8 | CASSPLAGTTTDTQYF | TGTGCCAGCAGCCCTTTAGCGGGGACCACCACAGATACGCAGTATTTT
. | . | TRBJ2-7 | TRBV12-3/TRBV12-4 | CASSYRDFDEQYF | TGTGCCAGCAGTTACAGGGATTTCGACGAGCAGTACTTC
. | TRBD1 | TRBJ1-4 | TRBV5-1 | CASSFGQGGGEKLFF | TGCGCCAGCAGCTTCGGACAGGGAGGGGGTGAAAAACTGTTTTTT
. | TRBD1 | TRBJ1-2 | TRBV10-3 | CAISESKGAIYGYTF | TGTGCCATCAGTGAGTCGAAGGGGGCCATCTATGGCTACACCTTC
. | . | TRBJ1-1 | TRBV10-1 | CASSLQGNTEAFF | TGCGCCAGCAGTCTACAGGGAAACACTGAAGCTTTCTTT
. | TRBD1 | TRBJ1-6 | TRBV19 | CASTPPGQKNSPLHF | TGTGCCAGTACTCCCCCGGGACAGAAAAATTCACCCCTCCACTTT
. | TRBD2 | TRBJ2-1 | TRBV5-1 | CASSFTSGGVNEQFF | TGCGCCAGCAGCTTCACTAGCGGGGGGGTAAATGAGCAGTTCTTC
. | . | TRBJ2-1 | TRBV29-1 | CSVGGGPSLSSYNEQFF | TGCAGCGTTGGGGGGGGGCCTAGCTTATCTTCCTACAATGAGCAGTTCTTC
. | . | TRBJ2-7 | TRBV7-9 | CASSLASGGYEQYF | TGTGCCAGCAGCTTAGCGAGCGGCGGCTACGAGCAGTACTTC
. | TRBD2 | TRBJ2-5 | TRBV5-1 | CASATSGGKTQYF | TGCGCCAGCGCGACTAGCGGGGGAAAGACCCAGTACTTC
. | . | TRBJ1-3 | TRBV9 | CASSSAFGGSGNTIYF | TGTGCCAGCAGCTCCGCTTTCGGGGGCTCTGGAAACACCATATATTTT
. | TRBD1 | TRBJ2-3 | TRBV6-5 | CASSLGQGEPDTQYF | TGTGCCAGCAGTTTGGGACAGGGTGAGCCAGATACGCAGTATTTT
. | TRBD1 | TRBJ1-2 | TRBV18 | CASFTGQSLYGYTF | TGTGCCAGCTTCACGGGACAGTCGCTCTATGGCTACACCTTC
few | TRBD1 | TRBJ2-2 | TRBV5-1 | CASKTGGPNTGELFF | TGCGCCAGCAAAACAGGGGGCCCGAACACCGGGGAGCTGTTTTTT
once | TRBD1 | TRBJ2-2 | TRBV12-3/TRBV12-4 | CASSPTGVGELFF | TGTGCCAGCAGTCCGACAGGGGTCGGGGAGCTGTTTTTT
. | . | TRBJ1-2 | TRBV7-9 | CASSLDGGKDYGYTF | TGTGCCAGCAGCCTGGATGGGGGCAAGGACTATGGCTACACCTTC
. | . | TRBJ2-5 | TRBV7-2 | CASSLALTSEPEKQETQYF | TGTGCCAGCAGCTTAGCCCTTACTAGTGAGCCCGAAAAACAAGAGACCCAGTACTTC
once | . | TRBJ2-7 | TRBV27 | CASSHGAYEQYF | TGTGCCAGCAGCCATGGGGCTTACGAGCAGTACTTC
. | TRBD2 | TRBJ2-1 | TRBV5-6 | CASVSGGLYNEQFF | TGTGCCAGCGTAAGCGGGGGGTTATACAATGAGCAGTTCTTC
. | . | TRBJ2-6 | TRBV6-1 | CAGQNSGANVLTF | TGTGCCGGCCAGAACTCTGGGGCCAACGTCCTGACTTTC
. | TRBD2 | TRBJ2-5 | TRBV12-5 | CASGLDGGGIKTQYF | TGTGCTAGTGGTTTGGACGGCGGGGGGATAAAGACCCAGTACTTC
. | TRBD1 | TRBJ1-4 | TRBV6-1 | CASSEYRGEKLFF | TGTGCCAGCAGTGAGTACAGGGGAGAAAAACTGTTTTTT
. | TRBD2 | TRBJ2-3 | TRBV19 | CASSILAGGLHTQYF | TGTGCCAGTAGTATACTAGCGGGGGGGCTGCATACGCAGTATTTT
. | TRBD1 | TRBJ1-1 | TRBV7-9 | CASSSGTAYHTEAFF | TGTGCCAGCAGCTCGGGGACAGCCTACCACACTGAAGCTTTCTTT
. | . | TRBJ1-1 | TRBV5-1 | CASSLAQGKVTEAFF | TGCGCCAGCAGCTTGGCCCAGGGCAAGGTGACTGAAGCTTTCTTT
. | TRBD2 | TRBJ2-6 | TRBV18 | CASSPGGAGANVLTF | TGTGCCAGCTCACCGGGAGGGGCTGGGGCCAACGTCCTGACTTTC
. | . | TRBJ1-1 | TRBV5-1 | CASSLTTGQNTEAFF | TGCGCCAGCAGCTTAACCACCGGACAGAACACTGAAGCTTTCTTT
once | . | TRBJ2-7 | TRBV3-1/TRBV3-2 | CASSPDFPNYEQYF | TGTGCCAGCAGCCCCGACTTTCCTAACTACGAGCAGTACTTC
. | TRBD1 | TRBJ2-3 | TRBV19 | CASSEDRVGSDTQYF | TGTGCCAGTAGTGAGGACAGGGTCGGATCAGATACGCAGTATTTT
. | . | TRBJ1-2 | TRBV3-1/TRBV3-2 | CASSQALDGGYTF | TGTGCCAGCAGCCAGGCGTTAGACGGGGGCTACACCTTC
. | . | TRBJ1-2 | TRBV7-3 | CASSQGGIYGYTF | TGTGCCAGCAGTCAAGGGGGTATCTATGGCTACACCTTC
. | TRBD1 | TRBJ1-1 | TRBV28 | CASNTLGGAAFF | TGTGCCAGTAACACCCTAGGGGGCGCGGCTTTCTTT
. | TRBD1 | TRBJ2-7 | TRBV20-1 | CSAGQVGEQYF | TGCAGTGCCGGACAGGTGGGCGAGCAGTACTTC
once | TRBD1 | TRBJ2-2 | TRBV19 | CASFPGQPAAGELFF | TGTGCCAGTTTCCCGGGACAGCCCGCGGCCGGGGAGCTGTTTTTT
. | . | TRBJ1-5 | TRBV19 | CASSIGRRGSNQPQHF | TGTGCCAGTAGTATAGGACGTCGGGGTAGCAATCAGCCCCAGCATTTT